Presented here are 15 T cell receptor beta chains from one specimen sequenced in a study of blood T cell repertoires in COVID-19. Assay: immunoSEQ multiplex PCR; the TCRdb copy retains only in-frame clones and omits some. The sample lists about 15,000 clones; less than 90% were seen once. The specimen sequenced was peripheral blood. The receptors derive from a woman in her 70s in a cohort sampled during active or convalescent COVID-19.

The J gene is TRBJ1-1, the V gene TRBV7-2; 7 nucleotides agree with TRBD1. Germline values: CDR1 SGHTA, CDR2 FQGNSA. V shed 5 bases and J 6 bases; nucleotides not matched to a gene: 3. The CDR3 runs 12 residues. The CDR3 DNA reads as TGTGCCAGCAGCCCGACAGGGCCTGAAGCTTTCTTT. Amino acid sequence: CASSPTGPEAFF.

This clone was seen a few times. The chain has TRBV24-1 and TRBJ1-6; 8 bases agree with TRBD1. The CDR3 sequence is 15 residues long. Trimming removed 6 bases from V and 6 bases from J; junction bases left unmatched: 6. Germline CDR1 and CDR2: KGHDR and SFDVKD. The CDR3 region has the DNA TGTGCCACCAGTCCAGGGGGCGGATTTAATTCACCCCTCCACTTT. Protein sequence: CATSPGGGFNSPLHF.

The gene calls are TRBV2 and TRBJ2-7; 9 bases fit TRBD1. The CDR3 is 14 amino acids. In germline, CDR1 is SNHLY, CDR2 FYNNEI. V was clipped by 7 bases and J by 4 bases; unmatched bases: 8. CDR3 in DNA: TGTGCCAGCACCCTCCGGACAGGGGATTACGAGCAGTACTTC. It specifies CASTLRTGDYEQYF.

The chain is built from TRBV10-3 and TRBJ2-7; 7 bases map to TRBD1. The ends lost 0 bases at V and 6 bases at J; junction bases unmatched: 8. Germline lookup yields CDR1 ENHRY and CDR2 SYGVKD. CDR3 length: 15 amino acids. In DNA, the CDR3 is TGTGCCATCAGTGAGTCCTCAGGGGGTAAGGGCGAGCAGTACTTC. Residues: CAISESSGGKGEQYF.

The genes are TRBV6-4 and TRBJ2-5, with TRBD1 matching 12 bases. This CDR3 is built from 15 residues. Germline V gives CDR1 MRHNA, CDR2 SNTAGT. Trimming cost V 4 bases and J 4 bases; bases outside gene matches: 4. CDR3 loop: CASSGGTGGGETQYF. CDR3 DNA sequence: TGTGCCAGCAGTGGGGGGACAGGGGGCGGAGAGACCCAGTACTTC.

V and J are TRBV3-1 (or the pseudogene TRBV3-2) and TRBJ1-4, with 7 bases matching TRBD1. There are 16 residues in the CDR3. Per germline, CDR1 LGHDT and CDR2 YNNKEL (reference sequence). V lost 4 bases, J lost 8 bases, and 13 bases stayed unmatched. In nucleotides, the CDR3 is TGTGCCAGCAGCCCAGTCCCAGGGGGTTTGGGGGAAAAACTGTTTTTT. Protein sequence: CASSPVPGGLGEKLFF.

The V call is TRBV7-9, the J call TRBJ2-3; a weak D match, TRBD2 (7 bases). Germline CDR1 SEHNR, CDR2 FQNEAQ (reference sequence). Trimming took off 2 bases at V and 4 bases at J, with 10 bases between the two ends. CDR3 length equals 14 residues. CDR3 residues: CASSLRGGSDTQYF. Written as DNA, the CDR3 is TGTGCCAGCAGCTTAAGGGGGGGCTCAGATACGCAGTATTTT.

The gene calls are TRBV28 and TRBJ1-5; 7 nucleotides align to TRBD1. Germline V gene data show CDR1 as MDHEN and CDR2 as SYDVKM. The CDR3 is 14 residues long. The V gene end was trimmed by 6 bases and the J gene end by 7 bases; junction bases not matched to a gene: 9. In DNA, the CDR3 is TGTGCCAGCAGGAGACAGGGCTCCCACCAGCCCCAGCATTTT. Encoded protein: CASRRQGSHQPQHF.

By share of the sample, this clone is large. This sequence joins TRBV9 and TRBJ2-7; a weak D match, TRBD2 (5 bases). Trimming removed 2 bases from V and 3 bases from J, with 9 bases in between. CDR1 SGDLS and CDR2 YYNGEE come from the germline V gene. This CDR3 contains 13 residues. The CDR3 loop is CASSVGIFYEQYF. The CDR3 DNA sequence: TGTGCCAGCAGCGTCGGGATTTTCTACGAGCAGTACTTC.

This clone was observed a handful of times. DNA of the CDR3: TGTGCCTGGAGCGGGGGGAGCTCCTACGAGCAGTACTTC. This codes for CAWSGGSSYEQYF. V is TRBV30 and J is TRBJ2-7, with 7 bases lining up with TRBD2. The CDR3 is made up of 13 amino acids. V trimming: 3 bases; J trimming: 0 bases; junction bases outside the gene matches: 2. Germline V lookup: CDR1 GTSNPN, CDR2 SVGIG (reference sequence).

This sequence joins TRBV14 and TRBJ1-1; no clear D. From germline, CDR1 is SGHDN and CDR2 FVKESK. The ends were cut back, 0 bases at V and 1 base at J, with 9 bases in the middle. This CDR3 is 15 amino acids long. The DNA of the CDR3 is TGTGCCAGCAGCCAAGAAAGCAGGCGGAACACTGAAGCTTTCTTT. Protein sequence: CASSQESRRNTEAFF.

The gene calls are TRBV15 and TRBJ1-1; D gene ambiguous. This CDR3 contains 15 residues. Deletions cut 0 bases from V and 5 bases from J, with 13 bases between. Germline values: CDR1 LNHNV, CDR2 YYDKDF (reference sequence). CDR3 bases: TGTGCCACCAGCAGAGATATGAAAACGGGGACTGAAGCTTTCTTT. Residues: CATSRDMKTGTEAFF.

The chain has TRBV5-6 and TRBJ2-6; D gene ambiguous. V dropped 6 bases and J dropped 2 bases, with 12 bases sitting between them. The CDR3 has 15 residues. CDR1 SGHDT and CDR2 YYEEEE come from the germline V gene. CDR3 residues: CASTLENPGANVLTF. The CDR3 DNA is TGTGCCAGCACCCTAGAAAATCCTGGGGCCAACGTCCTGACTTTC.

The chain recombines TRBV5-1 with TRBJ1-6; D is undetermined. Germline-derived CDR1 and CDR2 are SGHRS and YFSETQ. The CDR3 has 14 amino acids. V was clipped by 0 bases and J by 10 bases, with 11 bases between them. CDR3: CASSLGGAHSPLHF. CDR3 in DNA: TGCGCCAGCAGCTTGGGCGGCGCCCACTCACCCCTCCACTTT.

The genes are TRBV5-1 and TRBJ1-4; 9 positions agree with TRBD1. Germline loops: CDR1 SGHRS, CDR2 YFSETQ. This CDR3 comprises 16 residues. The V gene end was trimmed by 4 bases and the J gene end by 8 bases; junction bases not matched to a gene: 12. This chain's CDR3 is CASSTDLGQGEEKLFF. The CDR3 nucleotides read TGCGCCAGCAGCACGGACCTGGGACAGGGCGAAGAAAAACTGTTTTTT.